Listed below are T cell receptor beta chains from one sample, sequenced in a study of T-cell memory formation after mild COVID-19. TCRdb recomputed calls from the 5' RACE reads with MiXCR, one row per CDR3 protein. The repertoire holds about 350,000 distinct CDR3 sequences, with about an eighth as singletons. Sequencing was performed on PBMCs or a T cell subset sorted from them (not recorded which). The source is a man between 18 and 35 years old who had mild COVID-19 (a few samples of this study predate the infection). Cell type and time point are not known. Both conserved end residues are part of each CDR3. Each record gives: clone size, D gene, J gene, V gene, CDR3 DNA, CDR3 protein. A D gene is named only where the DNA matches it firmly. Only some rows state a clone size, as once, few, many or a class for expanded clones.

>many|.|TRBJ2-7|TRBV10-3
TGTGCCGCCGAAGACGAAGCCTACGAGCAGTACTTC
CAAEDEAYEQYF
>.|.|TRBJ2-1|TRBV29-1
TGCAGCGTTGAAGGGCCCGATTCGGTGTACAATGAGCAGTTCTTC
CSVEGPDSVYNEQFF
>.|.|TRBJ1-5|TRBV3-1
TGTGCCAGCAGCCAAGTGGACAATCAGCCCCAGCATTTT
CASSQVDNQPQHF
>once|TRBD1|TRBJ1-3|TRBV11-2
TGTGCCAGCAGCTTAAGGGACAGGGGCCTCTCTGGAAACACCATATATTTT
CASSLRDRGLSGNTIYF
>.|TRBD2|TRBJ2-7|TRBV6-5
TGTGCCAGCAGGGTGACTAGCGGGGCCTACGAGCAGTACTTC
CASRVTSGAYEQYF
>many|.|TRBJ1-5|TRBV7-9
TGTGCCAGCAGCTTAGGGCAGGACCATCAGCCCCAGCATTTT
CASSLGQDHQPQHF
>few|.|TRBJ1-4|TRBV12-3/TRBV12-4
TGTGCCAGCAGTCCCAGACAGAATGAAAAACTGTTTTTT
CASSPRQNEKLFF
>.|TRBD1|TRBJ1-1|TRBV7-9
TGTGCCAGCAGCGGTGGACAGGGTGAAGCTTCAGCTTTCTTT
CASSGGQGEASAFF
>.|.|TRBJ2-5|TRBV18
TGTGCCAGCTCACCAATGGTGGAGGAGACCCAGTACTTC
CASSPMVEETQYF
>.|.|TRBJ2-2|TRBV9
TGTGCCAGCAGCGCCCTTAACACCGGGGAGCTGTTTTTT
CASSALNTGELFF
>few|.|TRBJ2-3|TRBV7-3
TGTGCCAGCAGCTTTAACGGGGGAACAGATACGCAGTATTTT
CASSFNGGTDTQYF
>.|.|TRBJ1-1|TRBV4-3
TGCGCCAGCAGCCAAGACAGGAAAGGGCCTGAAGCTTTCTTT
CASSQDRKGPEAFF
>few|TRBD1|TRBJ2-1|TRBV5-1
TGCGCCAGCAGCTCCGGCGGGACAGGTTCCTACAATGAGCAGTTCTTC
CASSSGGTGSYNEQFF
>many|.|TRBJ2-7|TRBV5-1
TGCGCCAGCAGCTTGGGGGACACAGGGAACGAGCAGTACTTC
CASSLGDTGNEQYF
>few|.|TRBJ2-2|TRBV6-1
TGTGCCAGCAGTGATGGTCCGGACAGAAACACCGGGGAGCTGTTTTTT
CASSDGPDRNTGELFF
>.|.|TRBJ2-3|TRBV5-4
TGTGCCAGCAGCTTGGGACGGGGGATAGCCACGCCAGATACGCAGTATTTT
CASSLGRGIATPDTQYF
>few|.|TRBJ2-3|TRBV4-2
TGTGCCAGCAGCCAAGCGGCAGGACCGGAGGGAGATACGCAGTATTTT
CASSQAAGPEGDTQYF
>many|TRBD1|TRBJ2-2|TRBV6-2/TRBV6-3
TGTGCCAGCCAACAGGGGAGCGGGGAGCTGTTTTTT
CASQQGSGELFF
>.|TRBD2|TRBJ2-7|TRBV10-2
TGCGCCAGCCTACCCAGTCTAGCGGGGGGGCACGAGCAGTACTTC
CASLPSLAGGHEQYF
>few|.|TRBJ2-1|TRBV18
TGTGCCAGCTCACCGGGGAATATCGAGGGTAATGAGCAGTTCTTC
CASSPGNIEGNEQFF
>many|TRBD1|TRBJ2-1|TRBV5-1
TGCGCCAGCACACCCTGGACAGGGTCGGCCAATGAGCAGTTCTTC
CASTPWTGSANEQFF
>.|.|TRBJ2-1|TRBV12-3/TRBV12-4
TGTGCCAGCAGTAGCGGTCTCGTTCAGCAGTTCTTC
CASSSGLVQQFF
>.|.|TRBJ2-5|TRBV5-6
TGTGCCAGCAGCAGGTACAGGGGAGGCTTAGAGACCCAGTACTTC
CASSRYRGGLETQYF
>few|TRBD1|TRBJ2-3|TRBV7-3
TGTGCCAGCAGCCAGGGGACAGGCACAGATACGCAGTATTTT
CASSQGTGTDTQYF
>.|TRBD2|TRBJ2-1|TRBV4-2
TGTGCCAGCAGGGCCACCCCAGCGGGGGTTACGGATGAGCAGTTCTTC
CASRATPAGVTDEQFF
>few|.|TRBJ2-3|TRBV20-1
TGCAGTGCCATCACCTCAGGGGCAGCAGATACGCAGTATTTT
CSAITSGAADTQYF
>.|.|TRBJ1-6|TRBV12-3/TRBV12-4
TGTGCCAGCAGTTTACTATCGGGGAGAGGCCCCCTCCACTTT
CASSLLSGRGPLHF
>.|.|TRBJ2-3|TRBV20-1
TGCAGTGCTAGGGGCCAGCTGGGGGGCACAGATACGCAGTATTTT
CSARGQLGGTDTQYF
>once|.|TRBJ2-7|TRBV5-1
TGCGCCAGCAGCGCACAGGAGACCTACGAGCAGTACTTC
CASSAQETYEQYF
>.|TRBD1|TRBJ1-1|TRBV7-6
TGTGCCAGCAGCACAGGGGGCCTGAACACTGAAGCTTTCTTT
CASSTGGLNTEAFF
>.|.|TRBJ1-1|TRBV18
TGTGCCAGCACCCGGGACGGAGGGGACACTGAAGCTTTCTTT
CASTRDGGDTEAFF
>few|.|TRBJ2-7|TRBV5-1
TGCGCCAGCAGCTTCGGGGGCACCTACGAGCAGTACTTC
CASSFGGTYEQYF
>.|TRBD1|TRBJ2-5|TRBV5-4
TGTGCCAGCAGCTCGCCACCGGGACAGGGGACAGAGACCCAGTACTTC
CASSSPPGQGTETQYF
>.|.|TRBJ2-7|TRBV12-3/TRBV12-4
TGTGCCAGCAGAACGACAGGCACCACCTACGAGCAGTACTTC
CASRTTGTTYEQYF
>.|.|TRBJ1-5|TRBV7-8
TGTGCCAGCAGCTTGCTACAGGTCAATCAGCCCCAGCATTTT
CASSLLQVNQPQHF
>many|.|TRBJ2-3|TRBV27
TGTGCCAGCAGTCGGCTTAATGAAGGTGAAACATTGGCTAGAACAGATACGCAGTATTTT
CASSRLNEGETLARTDTQYF
>many|TRBD2|TRBJ2-5|TRBV7-2
TGTGCCAGCAGCTTAGGTAGCGGGGGGAGAGAGACCCAGTACTTC
CASSLGSGGRETQYF
>.|TRBD1|TRBJ2-7|TRBV5-1
TGCGCCAGCATCCTTGGGCCCGTCGCCGGGAAATATGACAGGGGGCAGTACGAGCAGTACTTC
CASILGPVAGKYDRGQYEQYF
>.|TRBD2|TRBJ2-1|TRBV7-8
TGTGCCAGCAGCTCCGAGCGGGGGGCCTCCAATGAGCAGTTCTTC
CASSSERGASNEQFF
>few|TRBD1|TRBJ1-4|TRBV20-1
TGCAGTGCTAGTTTTCCGGGACAGGGTGGGGAAAAACTGTTTTTT
CSASFPGQGGEKLFF
>.|.|TRBJ1-5|TRBV4-1
TGCGCCAGCAGCCAGGCGATCGGTTATAGCAATCAGCCCCAGCATTTT
CASSQAIGYSNQPQHF
>many|.|TRBJ1-6|TRBV5-1
TGCGCCAGCAGCTTGGGTTTCGGCGATAATTCACCCCTCCACTTT
CASSLGFGDNSPLHF
>.|.|TRBJ1-2|TRBV7-2
TGTGCCAGCAGCTTAGGCGGGGGGCACTATGGCTACACCTTC
CASSLGGGHYGYTF
>.|TRBD1|TRBJ1-2|TRBV5-1
TGCGCCAGCAGCAGAGACAGGGGTTTGGATGGCTACACCTTC
CASSRDRGLDGYTF
>.|.|TRBJ1-4|TRBV6-6
TGTGCCAGCAGTTCTAGCCAGGACGGTAATGAAAAACTGTTTTTT
CASSSSQDGNEKLFF
>few|TRBD2|TRBJ2-3|TRBV5-1
TGCGCCACGGGGAGCGGGGGGGCCCCAGATACGCAGTATTTT
CATGSGGAPDTQYF
>few|.|TRBJ2-7|TRBV15
TGTGCCACCAGCATATCCCGGGCTAGCTCCTACGAGCAGTACTTC
CATSISRASSYEQYF
>.|.|TRBJ2-4|TRBV28
TGTGCCAGCAGTTCGGCGGGGTCCAAAAACATTCAGTACTTC
CASSSAGSKNIQYF
>.|TRBD1|TRBJ2-6|TRBV29-1
TGCAGCGGACAAGGACAGGGGGGAAAAAGTGGGGCCAACGTCCTGACTTTC
CSGQGQGGKSGANVLTF
>.|TRBD1|TRBJ1-5|TRBV5-1
TGCGCCAGCAGCTTGGCGAAGGACAGGGGGTATAAGCCCCAGCATTTT
CASSLAKDRGYKPQHF
>few|.|TRBJ2-1|TRBV6-2/TRBV6-3
TGTGCCAGCAGTTACCCCACCGGTGGTGAGCAGTTCTTC
CASSYPTGGEQFF
>.|TRBD1|TRBJ1-5|TRBV27
TGTGCCAGCAGGCAGGGGGCAAGGAATCAGCCCCAGCATTTT
CASRQGARNQPQHF
>many|.|TRBJ2-7|TRBV5-1
TGTGCCAGCAGCTTGGCCTACGAGCAGTACTTC
CASSLAYEQYF
>.|.|TRBJ2-1|TRBV18
TGTGCCAGCTCACCCTCCAGGGACAATGAGCAGTTCTTC
CASSPSRDNEQFF
>few|TRBD2|TRBJ2-3|TRBV4-3
TGCGCCAGCAGCCAAGCAGTCCGGGGGGTAACAGATACGCAGTATTTT
CASSQAVRGVTDTQYF
>few|TRBD1|TRBJ1-2|TRBV15
TGTGCCACCAGCAGAGATTCCGGGACAGAGGACGGGGATGGCTACACCTTC
CATSRDSGTEDGDGYTF
>few|TRBD1|TRBJ2-7|TRBV5-1
TGCGCCAGCAGCCCCCGGGACAGGGGAATCGAGCAGTACTTC
CASSPRDRGIEQYF
>few|.|TRBJ1-2|TRBV9
TGTGCCAGCAGCTCAGGGGTTGACTATGGCTACACCTTC
CASSSGVDYGYTF